The clone carrying this T cell receptor (beta chain) was seen many times. The antigen remains unidentified. The data belong to a study of T cells in Graves' hyperthyroidism and ophthalmopathy. Whole-study findings and limits: A model of 13 V-J features distinguished ophthalmopathy from stable hyperthyroidism. The model anticipated ophthalmopathy a median approximately 6.6 months pre-onset. Researchers found most expanded thyroid clonotypes above 0.001 in blood as well.

This CDR3 has 11 residues. Looked up from germline, CDR1 is SQVTM and CDR2 is ANQGSEA. The germline V and J ends were trimmed by 4 bases and 4 bases, with 6 bases remaining between them. This sample holds PBMCs from roughly 10 ml fresh peripheral blood. Amplification of TCR beta CDR3 regions used RNA as the template. First-round RT-PCR with HTBI primers amplified the TCR CDR3 region. TCRdb recomputed calls from the multiplex PCR reads with MiXCR, one row per CDR3 protein. The profile covers about 92,000 distinct CDR3 sequences, with roughly 49% appearing a single time and 25% to 30% taken by the ten largest.

This TCR was recovered from a woman aged 40 to 50 with Graves' hyperthyroidism. The source material was blood. The chain employs TRBV29-1 and TRBJ2-3, with no clear D. In DNA, the CDR3 is TGCAGCGTTGCGTCGGCAGATACGCAGTATTTT. Translating gives CSVASADTQYF.